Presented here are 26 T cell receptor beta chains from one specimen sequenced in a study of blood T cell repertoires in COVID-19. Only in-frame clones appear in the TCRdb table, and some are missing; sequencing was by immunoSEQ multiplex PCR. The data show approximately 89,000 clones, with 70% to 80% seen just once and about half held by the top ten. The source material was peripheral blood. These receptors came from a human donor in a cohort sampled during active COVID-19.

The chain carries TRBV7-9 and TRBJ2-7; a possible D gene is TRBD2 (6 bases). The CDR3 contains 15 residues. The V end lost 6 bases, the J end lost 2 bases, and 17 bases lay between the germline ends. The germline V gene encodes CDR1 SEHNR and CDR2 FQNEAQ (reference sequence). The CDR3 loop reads CASSGGPLITYEQYF. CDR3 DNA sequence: TGTGCCAGCAGTGGAGGGCCCTTAATTACCTACGAGCAGTACTTC.

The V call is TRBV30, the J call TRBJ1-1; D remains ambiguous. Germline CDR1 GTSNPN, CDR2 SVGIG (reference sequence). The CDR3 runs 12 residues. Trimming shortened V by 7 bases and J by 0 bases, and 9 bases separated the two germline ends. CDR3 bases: TGTGCCTTTTTCCCCTTGAACACTGAAGCTTTCTTT. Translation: CAFFPLNTEAFF.

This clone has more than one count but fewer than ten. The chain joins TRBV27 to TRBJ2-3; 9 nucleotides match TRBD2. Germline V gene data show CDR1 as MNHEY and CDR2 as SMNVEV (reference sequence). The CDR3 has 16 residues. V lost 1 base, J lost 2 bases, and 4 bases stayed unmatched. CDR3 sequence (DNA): TGTGCCAGCAGTTTATACCTAGCGGGAATCACAGATACGCAGTATTTT. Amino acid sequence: CASSLYLAGITDTQYF.

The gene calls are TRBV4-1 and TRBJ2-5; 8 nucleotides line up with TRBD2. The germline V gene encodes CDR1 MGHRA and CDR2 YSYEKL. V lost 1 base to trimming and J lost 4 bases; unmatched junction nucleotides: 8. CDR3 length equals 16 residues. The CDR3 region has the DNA TGCGCCAGCAGCCAAGTTAGCGGGACGGGTCCAGAGACCCAGTACTTC. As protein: CASSQVSGTGPETQYF.

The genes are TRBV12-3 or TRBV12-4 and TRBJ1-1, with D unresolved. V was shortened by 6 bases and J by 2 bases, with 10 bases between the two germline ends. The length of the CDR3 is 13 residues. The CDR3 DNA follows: TGTGCCAGCAGCCGCGGTGGAAACACTGAAGCTTTCTTT. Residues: CASSRGGNTEAFF.

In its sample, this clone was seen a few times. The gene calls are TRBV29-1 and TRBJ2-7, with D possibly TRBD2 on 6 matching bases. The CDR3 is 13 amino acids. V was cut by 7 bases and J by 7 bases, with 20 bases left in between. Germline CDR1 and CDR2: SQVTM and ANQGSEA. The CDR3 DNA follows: TGCAGCGCAGTGAGTCTAGCGTGGGGGGAGCAGTACTTC. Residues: CSAVSLAWGEQYF.

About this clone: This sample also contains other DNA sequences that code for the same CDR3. DNA for the CDR3: TGTGCCAGCAGCATCTTGGGACAGCCAAACACCGGGGAGCTGTTTTTT. This gives the protein CASSILGQPNTGELFF. This chain links TRBV7-2 with TRBJ2-2; 7 bases align to TRBD1. Germline trimming cut 5 bases from V and 2 bases from J; bases unmatched to any gene: 8. CDR1 and CDR2 (germline): SGHTA, FQGNSA. The CDR3 spans 16 residues. The full variable domain, its missing parts supplied by reference TRBV7-2 and TRBJ2-2, is GAGVSQSPSNKVTEKGKDVELRCDPISGHTALYWYRQSLGQGLEFLIYFQGNSAPDKSGLPSDRFSAERTGGSVSTLTIQRTQQEDSAVYLCASSILGQPNTGELFFGEGSRLTVL.

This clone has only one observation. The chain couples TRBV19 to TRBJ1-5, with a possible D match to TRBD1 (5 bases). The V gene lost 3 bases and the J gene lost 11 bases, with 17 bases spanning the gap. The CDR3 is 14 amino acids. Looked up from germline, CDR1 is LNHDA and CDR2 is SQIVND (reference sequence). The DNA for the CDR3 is TGTGCCAGTAGTATCTCAGGGTCCGAGGTGGCCCAGCATTTT. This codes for CASSISGSEVAQHF. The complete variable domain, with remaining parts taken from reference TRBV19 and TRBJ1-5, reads DGGITQSPKYLFRKEGQNVTLSCEQNLNHDAMYWYRQDPGQGLRLIYYSQIVNDFQKGDIAEGYSVSREKKESFPLTVTSAQKNPTAFYLCASSISGSEVAQHFGDGTRLSIL.

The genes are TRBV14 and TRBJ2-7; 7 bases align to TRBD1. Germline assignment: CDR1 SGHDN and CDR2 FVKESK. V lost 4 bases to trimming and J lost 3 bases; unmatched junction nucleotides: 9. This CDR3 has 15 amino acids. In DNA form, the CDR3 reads TGTGCCAGCAGCCTGACAGGGAGTCAGTACTACGAGCAGTACTTC. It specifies CASSLTGSQYYEQYF.

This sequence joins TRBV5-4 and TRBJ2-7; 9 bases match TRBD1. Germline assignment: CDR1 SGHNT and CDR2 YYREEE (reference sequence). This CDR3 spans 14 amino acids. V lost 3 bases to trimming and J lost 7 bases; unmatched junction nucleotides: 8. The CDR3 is CASSSGTGPEEQYF. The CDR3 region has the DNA TGTGCCAGCAGCTCGGGGACAGGGCCGGAGGAGCAGTACTTC.

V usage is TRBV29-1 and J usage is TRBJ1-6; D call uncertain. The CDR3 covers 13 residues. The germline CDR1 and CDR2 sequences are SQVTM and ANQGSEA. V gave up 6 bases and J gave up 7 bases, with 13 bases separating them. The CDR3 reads CSVLVLPNSPLHF. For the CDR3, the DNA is TGCAGCGTGTTAGTACTCCCGAATTCACCCCTCCACTTT.

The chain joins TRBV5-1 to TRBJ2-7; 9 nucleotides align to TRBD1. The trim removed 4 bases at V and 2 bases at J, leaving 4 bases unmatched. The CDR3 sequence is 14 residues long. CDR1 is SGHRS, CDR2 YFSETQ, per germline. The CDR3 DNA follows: TGCGCCAGCAGCCTACGACAGGGGGCCTACGAGCAGTACTTC. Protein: CASSLRQGAYEQYF.

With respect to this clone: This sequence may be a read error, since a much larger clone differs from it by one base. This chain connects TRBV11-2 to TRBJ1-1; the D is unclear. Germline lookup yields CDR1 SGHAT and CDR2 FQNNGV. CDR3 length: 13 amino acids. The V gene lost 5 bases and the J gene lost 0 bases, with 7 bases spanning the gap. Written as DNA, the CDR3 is TGTGCCAGCAGCGCCGGGATGAACACTGAAGCTTTCTTT. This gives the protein CASSAGMNTEAFF.

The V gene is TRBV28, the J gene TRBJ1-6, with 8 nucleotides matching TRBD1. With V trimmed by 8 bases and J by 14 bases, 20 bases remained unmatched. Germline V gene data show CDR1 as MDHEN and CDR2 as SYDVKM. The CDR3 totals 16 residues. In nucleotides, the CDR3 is TGTGCCAGCGCCCCAATCCCCGGGACAGGCCTTAGGGCCCTCCACTTT. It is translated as CASAPIPGTGLRALHF. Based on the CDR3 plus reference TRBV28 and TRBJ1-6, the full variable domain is DVKVTQSSRYLVKRTGEKVFLECVQDMDHENMFWYRQDPGLGLRLIYFSYDVKMKEKGDIPEGYSVSREKKERFSLILESASTNQTSMYLCASAPIPGTGLRALHFGNGTRLTVT.

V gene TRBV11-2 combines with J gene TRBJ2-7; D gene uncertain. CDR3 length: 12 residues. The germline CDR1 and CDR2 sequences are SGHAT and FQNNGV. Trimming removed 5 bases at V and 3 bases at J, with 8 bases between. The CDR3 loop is CASSRSHYEQYF. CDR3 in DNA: TGTGCCAGCAGCAGGAGCCACTACGAGCAGTACTTC.

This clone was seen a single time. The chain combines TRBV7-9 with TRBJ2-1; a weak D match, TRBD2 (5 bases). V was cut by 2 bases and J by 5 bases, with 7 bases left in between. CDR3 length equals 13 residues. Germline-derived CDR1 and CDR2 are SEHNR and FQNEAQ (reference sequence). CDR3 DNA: TGTGCCAGCAGCTTACGGGAACACAATGAGCAGTTCTTC. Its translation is CASSLREHNEQFF.

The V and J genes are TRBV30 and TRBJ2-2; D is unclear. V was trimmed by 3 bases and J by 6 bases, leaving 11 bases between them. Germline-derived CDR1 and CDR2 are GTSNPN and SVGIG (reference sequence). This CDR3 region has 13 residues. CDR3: CAWRAQPAGELFF. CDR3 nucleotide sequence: TGTGCCTGGAGAGCACAGCCCGCCGGGGAGCTGTTTTTT.

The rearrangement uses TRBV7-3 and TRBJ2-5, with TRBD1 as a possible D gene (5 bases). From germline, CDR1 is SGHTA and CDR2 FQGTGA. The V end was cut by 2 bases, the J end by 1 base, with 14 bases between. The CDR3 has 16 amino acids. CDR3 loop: CASSLFHQGSQETQYF. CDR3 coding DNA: TGTGCCAGCAGCTTATTCCACCAGGGAAGCCAAGAGACCCAGTACTTC.

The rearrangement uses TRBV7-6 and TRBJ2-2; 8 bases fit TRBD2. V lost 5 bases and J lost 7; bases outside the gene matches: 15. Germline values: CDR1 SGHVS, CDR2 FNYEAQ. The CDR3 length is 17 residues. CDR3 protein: CASSPIAGPLLGGELFF. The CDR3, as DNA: TGTGCCAGCAGCCCGATAGCGGGACCCCTTCTGGGCGGGGAGCTGTTTTTT.

The CDR3 region is CASSPGTSGFYEQYF. The DNA for the CDR3 is TGTGCCAGCAGCCCTGGGACTAGCGGGTTCTACGAGCAGTACTTC. The chain carries TRBV3-1 (or the pseudogene TRBV3-2) and TRBJ2-7; 12 nucleotides line up with TRBD2. The trim removed 4 bases at V and 3 bases at J, leaving 4 bases unmatched. The CDR3 sequence is 15 residues long. Germline loops: CDR1 LGHDT, CDR2 YNNKEL (reference sequence).

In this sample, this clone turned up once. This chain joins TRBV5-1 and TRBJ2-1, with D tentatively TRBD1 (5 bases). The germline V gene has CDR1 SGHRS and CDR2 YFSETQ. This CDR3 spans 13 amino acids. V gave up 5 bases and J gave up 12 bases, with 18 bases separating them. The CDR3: CASRTAADLGQFF. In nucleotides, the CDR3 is TGCGCCAGCAGGACAGCCGCCGATTTGGGGCAGTTCTTC.

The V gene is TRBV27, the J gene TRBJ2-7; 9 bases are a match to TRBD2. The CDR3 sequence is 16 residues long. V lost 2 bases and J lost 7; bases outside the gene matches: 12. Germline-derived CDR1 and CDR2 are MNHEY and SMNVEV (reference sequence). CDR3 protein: CASSLPHAGGPDEQYF. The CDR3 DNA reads TGTGCCAGCAGTTTACCCCATGCGGGAGGGCCGGATGAGCAGTACTTC.

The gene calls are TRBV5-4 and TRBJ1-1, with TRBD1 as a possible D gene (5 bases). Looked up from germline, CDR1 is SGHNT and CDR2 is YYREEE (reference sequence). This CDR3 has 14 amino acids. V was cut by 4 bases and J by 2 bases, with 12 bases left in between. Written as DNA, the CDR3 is TGTGCCAGCAGCGCCCAGCAGGGAAACACTGAAGCTTTCTTT. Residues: CASSAQQGNTEAFF.

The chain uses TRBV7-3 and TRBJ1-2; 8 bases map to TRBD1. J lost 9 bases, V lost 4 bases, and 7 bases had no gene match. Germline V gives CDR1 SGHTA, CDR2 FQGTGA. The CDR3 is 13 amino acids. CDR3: CASSSGQGRRYTF. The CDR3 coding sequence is TGTGCCAGCAGCTCCGGACAGGGAAGACGCTACACCTTC.

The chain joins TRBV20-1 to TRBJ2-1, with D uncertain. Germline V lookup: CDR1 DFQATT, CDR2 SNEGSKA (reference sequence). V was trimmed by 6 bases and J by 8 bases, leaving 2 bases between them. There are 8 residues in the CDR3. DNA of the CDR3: TGCAGTGCCTATGAGCAGTTCTTC. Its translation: CSAYEQFF.

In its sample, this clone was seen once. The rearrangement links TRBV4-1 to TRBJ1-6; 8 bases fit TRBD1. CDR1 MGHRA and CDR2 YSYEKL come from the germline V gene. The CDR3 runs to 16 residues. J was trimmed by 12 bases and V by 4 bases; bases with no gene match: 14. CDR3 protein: CASSLGTGDPLRPLHF. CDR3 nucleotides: TGCGCCAGCAGCCTCGGGACAGGTGATCCCCTTCGACCCCTCCACTTT.